The T cell receptor (beta chain) described here comes from a study of blood T cell repertoires in COVID-19. About the study: The analysed material was cDNA or gDNA that came from T cells, B-cell-depleted T cells, or PBMCs.

Data came from immunoSEQ multiplex PCR; TCRdb stores just in-frame clones and leaves some out. Of under 250,000 clones listed, around 82% are singletons. The CDR3 is made up of 16 amino acids. J lost 1 base, V lost 10 bases, and 7 bases had no gene match. Germline V gives CDR1 ENHRY, CDR2 SYGVKD. The material sequenced was peripheral blood. This chain joins TRBV10-3 and TRBJ2-2; TRBD2 matches 12 bases. This clonotype was obtained from a woman between 70 and 85 years old with acute or convalescent COVID-19. The CDR3 region is CATRTSGEGNTGELFF. CDR3 sequence (DNA): TGTGCCACCAGGACTAGCGGGGAGGGGAACACCGGGGAGCTGTTTTTT.